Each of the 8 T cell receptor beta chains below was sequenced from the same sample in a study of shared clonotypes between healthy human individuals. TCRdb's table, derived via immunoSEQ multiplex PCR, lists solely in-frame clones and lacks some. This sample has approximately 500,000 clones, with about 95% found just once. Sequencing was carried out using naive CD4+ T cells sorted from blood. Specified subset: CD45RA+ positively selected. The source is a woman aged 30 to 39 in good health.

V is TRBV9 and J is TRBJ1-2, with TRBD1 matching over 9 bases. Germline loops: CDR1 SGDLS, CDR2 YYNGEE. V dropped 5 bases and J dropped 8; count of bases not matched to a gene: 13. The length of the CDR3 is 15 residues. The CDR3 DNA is TGTGCCAGCAGTTTTACCGGGACAGGGATTGAGGGCTACACCTTC. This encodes CASSFTGTGIEGYTF.

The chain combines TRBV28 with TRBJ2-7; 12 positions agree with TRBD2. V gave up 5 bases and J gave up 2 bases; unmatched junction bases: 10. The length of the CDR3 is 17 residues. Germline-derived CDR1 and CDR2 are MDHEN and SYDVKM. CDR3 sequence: CASSPILGLAGTYEQYF. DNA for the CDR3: TGTGCCAGCAGTCCTATACTCGGACTAGCGGGGACCTACGAGCAGTACTTC.

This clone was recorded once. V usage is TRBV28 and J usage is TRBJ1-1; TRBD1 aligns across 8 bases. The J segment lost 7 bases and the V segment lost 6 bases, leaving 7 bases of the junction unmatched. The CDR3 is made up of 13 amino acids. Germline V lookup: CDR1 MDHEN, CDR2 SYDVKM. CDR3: CASRSQGVNEAFF. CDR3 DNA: TGTGCCAGCAGATCACAGGGGGTTAATGAAGCTTTCTTT.

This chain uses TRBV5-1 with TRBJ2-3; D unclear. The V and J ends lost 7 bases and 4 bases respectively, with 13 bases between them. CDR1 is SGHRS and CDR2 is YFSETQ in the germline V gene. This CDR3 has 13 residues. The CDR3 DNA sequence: TGCGCCAGCGCAGGTCAGAGACCAGATACGCAGTATTTT. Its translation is CASAGQRPDTQYF.

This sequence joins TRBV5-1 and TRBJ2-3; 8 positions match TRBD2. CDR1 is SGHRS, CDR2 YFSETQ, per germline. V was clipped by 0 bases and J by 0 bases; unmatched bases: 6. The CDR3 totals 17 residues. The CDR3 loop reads CASSLAGASGSTDTQYF. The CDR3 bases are TGCGCCAGCAGCTTGGCGGGGGCTAGCGGGAGCACAGATACGCAGTATTTT. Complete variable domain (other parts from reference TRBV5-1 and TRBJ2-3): KAGVTQTPRYLIKTRGQQVTLSCSPISGHRSVSWYQQTPGQGLQFLFEYFSETQRNKGNFPGRFSGRQFSNSRSEMNVSTLELGDSALYLCASSLAGASGSTDTQYFGPGTRLTVL.

The CDR3 spells CASSFDNRDLAFF. CDR3 nucleotide sequence: TGTGCCAGCAGCTTTGACAACAGGGATTTGGCTTTCTTT. The J gene is TRBJ1-1, the V gene TRBV5-4, with D perhaps matching TRBD1 (6 bases). Trimming left V 2 bases short and J 11 bases short, with 16 bases between. CDR1 SGHNT and CDR2 YYREEE come from the germline V gene (reference sequence). CDR3 length: 13 residues.

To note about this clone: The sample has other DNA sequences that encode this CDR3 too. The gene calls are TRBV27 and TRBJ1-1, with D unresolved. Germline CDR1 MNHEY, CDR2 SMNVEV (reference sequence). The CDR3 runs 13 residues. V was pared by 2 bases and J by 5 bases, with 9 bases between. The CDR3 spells CASSLRGRTEAFF. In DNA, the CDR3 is TGTGCCAGCAGTTTACGGGGTCGGACTGAAGCTTTCTTT.

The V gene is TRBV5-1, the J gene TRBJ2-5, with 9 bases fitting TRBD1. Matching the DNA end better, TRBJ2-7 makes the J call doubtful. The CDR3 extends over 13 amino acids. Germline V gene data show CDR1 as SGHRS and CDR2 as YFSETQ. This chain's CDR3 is CASSLGTGYEQYF. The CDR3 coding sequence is TGCGCCAGCAGCCTCGGGACAGGGTACGAGCAGTACTTC.